This section outlines one T cell receptor (beta chain) sequence together with its context. It lacks a known antigen. No base quality information exists; no much larger clone differs at one position. This specimen belongs to a study of T-cell memory formation after mild COVID-19 (dated by TCRdb to about 2021). Study-wide context: TCR sequence clusters from the two donors were found to be largely donor specific. The cohort was made up of two young adult volunteers, one female and one male, who were previously healthy. T-cell clones expanding and contracting after mild COVID-19 in two donors were tracked by longitudinal TCRalpha and TCRbeta repertoire sequencing.

Ficoll-Paque density gradient centrifugation was the method used to isolate PBMCs. General conclusions and limits of the study: Contracting CD4+ clones were located mainly in the CM and EM memory subsets, whereas CD8+ clones were found to be enriched in EMRA. Some responding clones were found in pre-infection memory, which suggests that pre-existing cross-reactive memory T cells took part in the SARS-CoV-2 response. Clones contracting from day 15 to 85 had balanced CD4/CD8 phenotypes, while a second wave expanding from day 15 to 37 was biased towards CD4+. Only two mild cases were covered in the study, and larger cohorts including severe cases with pre-infection samples were considered necessary. SARS-CoV-2 specificity was not confirmed for the second-wave clones peaking on day 37.

The sequencer was an Illumina NovaSeq 6000. TCRalpha and TCRbeta cDNA libraries were constructed by 5'RACE with constant-segment primers, with sample barcodes and unique molecular identifiers being introduced. Trizol reagent was used to extract RNA from every sample. The libraries were amplified in two PCR steps, and the second step added a second sample barcode and Illumina TruSeq adapters. Sequencing of the libraries was done on an Illumina NovaSeq, producing 2 x 150 bp paired-end reads. Regarding the original processing steps: The reads were demultiplexed and collapsed into UMI-guided consensus sequences using migec v1.2.7. With mixcr v2.1.11, UMI consensuses were aligned to TRA and TRB V and J templates and assembled into clonotypes. Expanded or contracted clonotypes were those called significant by both edgeR and NoisET, with noise models trained on biological replicates. For edgeR calls, the thresholds were a false discovery rate-adjusted p below 0.01 and a log2 fold-change of 1. PCA with hierarchical clustering of max-normalized trajectories of the 1000 most abundant clonotypes was used as exploratory dynamics analysis. The CD4 or CD8 phenotype of responding clones was assigned using the separately sequenced CD4+ and CD8+ repertoires. TCRdb itself trimmed the public reads at Q25 with fastp, ran MiXCR and retained productive beta chains. Records with the same CDR3 protein are collapsed into one entry carrying the most frequent genes and DNA. In this record, the V and J calls reflect TCRdb's handling and not the investigators' own analysis. The sample contains approximately 200,000 distinct CDR3 sequences, around 16% of them found a single time. Approximately 2.1% of the sample belongs to the ten largest clones.

The sequenced sample consisted of PBMCs or a T cell subset sorted from them (not recorded which). This TCR was sampled from an adult woman who had mild COVID-19 (a few samples of this study predate the infection). The sample titles of this study are shuffled in the database, so cell type and time point are left out; the donor was told from shared clones.

The CDR3 protein is CSARPGQKTQYF. The sequenced DNA: TGCAGTGCTAGACCGGGACAGAAGACCCAGTACTTC. The chain is made from TRBV20-1 and TRBJ2-5, and TRBD1 matches 7 of the central bases. Trimming takes 2 bases off V and 6 bases off J; junction bases not matched to a gene: 3. The CDR3 numbers 12 residues from cysteine through phenylalanine. Only the CDR3 portion is preserved as DNA: 36 bases, with reading frame beginning at the first base. The germline V gene (reference sequence) provides CDR1 DFQATT and CDR2 SNEGSKA.